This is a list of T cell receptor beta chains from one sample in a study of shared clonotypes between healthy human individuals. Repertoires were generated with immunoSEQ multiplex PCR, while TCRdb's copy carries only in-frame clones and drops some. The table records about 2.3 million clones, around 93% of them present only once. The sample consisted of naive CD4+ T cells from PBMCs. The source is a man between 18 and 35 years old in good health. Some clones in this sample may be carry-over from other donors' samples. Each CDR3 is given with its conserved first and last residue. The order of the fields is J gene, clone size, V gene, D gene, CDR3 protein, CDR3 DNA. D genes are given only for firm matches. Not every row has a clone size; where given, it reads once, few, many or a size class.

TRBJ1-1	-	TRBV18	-	CASSPIGPSLKMNTEAFF	TGTGCCAGCTCACCAATAGGGCCTTCACTCAAGATGAACACTGAAGCTTTCTTT
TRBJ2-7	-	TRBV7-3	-	CASSFSSGTEQYF	TGTGCCAGCAGCTTTAGTTCGGGGACAGAGCAGTACTTC
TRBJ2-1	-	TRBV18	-	CASSPIHPSSYNEQFF	TGTGCCAGCTCACCTATACATCCGAGCTCCTACAATGAGCAGTTCTTC
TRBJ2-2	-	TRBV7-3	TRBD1	CASSLVTGTGELFF	TGTGCCAGCAGCTTGGTGACAGGGACCGGGGAGCTGTTTTTT
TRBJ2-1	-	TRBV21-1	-	CASSKGLAEHNEQFF	TGTGCCAGCAGCAAGGGACTAGCGGAACACAATGAGCAGTTCTTC
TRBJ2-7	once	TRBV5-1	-	CASSLGGPYEQYF	TGCGCCAGCAGCTTAGGGGGACCCTACGAGCAGTACTTC
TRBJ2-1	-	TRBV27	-	CASKTGLSYNEQFF	TGTGCCAGCAAAACAGGGCTCTCCTACAATGAGCAGTTCTTC
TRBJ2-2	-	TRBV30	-	CAWSVQKYGTGELFF	TGTGCCTGGAGTGTTCAAAAGTATGGCACCGGGGAGCTGTTTTTT
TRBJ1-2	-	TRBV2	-	CASRLIPGGYTF	TGTGCCAGCAGGCTAATCCCTGGAGGCTACACCTTC
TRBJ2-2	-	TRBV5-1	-	CASSLGGTGELFF	TGCGCCAGCAGCTTGGGCGGCACCGGGGAGCTGTTTTTT
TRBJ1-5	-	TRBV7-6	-	CASSLAGDQPQHF	TGTGCCAGCAGCTTAGCAGGGGATCAGCCCCAGCATTTT
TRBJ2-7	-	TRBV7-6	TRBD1	CASSPISRDSSYEQYF	TGTGCCAGCAGCCCAATTTCCCGGGACAGCTCCTACGAGCAGTACTTC
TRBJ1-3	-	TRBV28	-	CASSSTGSISGNTIYF	TGTGCCAGCAGTTCCACAGGTTCAATCTCTGGAAACACCATATATTTT
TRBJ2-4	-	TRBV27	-	CASSLLRGAKNIQYF	TGTGCCAGCAGTTTATTAAGGGGGGCCAAAAACATTCAGTACTTC
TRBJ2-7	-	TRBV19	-	CASSIGAGYYEQYF	TGTGCCAGTAGTATCGGGGCAGGTTACTACGAGCAGTACTTC
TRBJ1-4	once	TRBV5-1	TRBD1	CASSFSGGANEKLFF	TGCGCCAGCAGCTTTTCAGGGGGGGCTAATGAAAAACTGTTTTTT
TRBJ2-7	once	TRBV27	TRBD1	CASSPRGQGFSHEQYF	TGTGCCAGCAGTCCCCGAGGACAGGGGTTTTCCCACGAGCAGTACTTC
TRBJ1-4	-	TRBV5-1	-	CASSWAVNEKLFF	TGCGCCAGCAGCTGGGCCGTTAATGAAAAACTGTTTTTT
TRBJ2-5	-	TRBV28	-	CASSLAVQETQYF	TGTGCCAGCAGTTTAGCTGTCCAAGAGACCCAGTACTTC
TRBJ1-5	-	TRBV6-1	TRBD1	CASSRDRSDQPQHF	TGTGCCAGCAGCCGGGACAGGAGCGATCAGCCCCAGCATTTT
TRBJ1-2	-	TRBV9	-	CASSVGLGEAYGYTF	TGTGCCAGCAGCGTAGGGTTGGGGGAGGCCTATGGCTACACCTTC
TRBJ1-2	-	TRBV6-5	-	CASSYADRGYFYGYTF	TGTGCCAGCAGTTACGCGGACCGGGGGTATTTCTATGGCTACACCTTC
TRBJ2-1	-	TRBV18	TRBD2	CASAKSGSSYNEQFF	TGTGCCAGCGCAAAAAGCGGGAGCTCCTACAATGAGCAGTTCTTC
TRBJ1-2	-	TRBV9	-	CASSPYNVLNYGYTF	TGTGCCAGCAGCCCTTACAATGTTCTTAACTATGGCTACACCTTC
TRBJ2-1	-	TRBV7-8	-	CASSLGGGTTKYNEQFF	TGTGCCAGCAGCTTAGGCGGCGGCACTACGAAATACAATGAGCAGTTCTTC
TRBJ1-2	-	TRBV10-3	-	CAISESTRVNGYTF	TGTGCCATCAGTGAGTCGACGAGGGTGAATGGCTACACCTTC
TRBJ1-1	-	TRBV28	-	CAAGGAFF	TGTGCCGCCGGGGGGGCTTTCTTT
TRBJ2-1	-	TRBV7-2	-	CASSLAKREQFF	TGTGCCAGCAGCTTAGCAAAAAGGGAGCAGTTCTTC
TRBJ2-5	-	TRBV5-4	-	CASSTTTEEETQYF	TGTGCCAGCAGCACCACGACAGAGGAAGAGACCCAGTACTTC
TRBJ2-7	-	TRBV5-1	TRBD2	CASSLVASGRPDF	TGCGCCAGCAGCTTGGTGGCTAGCGGGAGGCCGGACTTC
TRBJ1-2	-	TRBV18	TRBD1	CASSPVGQGTHGYTF	TGTGCCAGCTCACCAGTGGGACAGGGGACCCATGGCTACACCTTC
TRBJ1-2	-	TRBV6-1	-	CASSEANSPSYRYTF	TGTGCCAGCAGTGAAGCAAACAGCCCGTCTTATCGCTACACCTTC
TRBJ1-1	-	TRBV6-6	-	CASSYRREAFF	TGTGCCAGCAGTTACCGCAGGGAAGCTTTCTTT
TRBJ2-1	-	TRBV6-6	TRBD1	CASRSRQGAKFF	TGTGCCAGCAGGAGCCGACAGGGCGCAAAGTTCTTC
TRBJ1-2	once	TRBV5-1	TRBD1	CASSQDRGTYGYTF	TGCGCCAGCAGCCAGGACAGGGGGACCTATGGCTACACCTTC
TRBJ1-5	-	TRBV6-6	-	CASSYSRGGGNQPQHF	TGTGCCAGCAGTTACTCGAGGGGCGGAGGAAATCAGCCCCAGCATTTT
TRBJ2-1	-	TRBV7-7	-	CASSLLGMHEQFF	TGTGCCAGCAGCTTACTAGGGATGCATGAGCAGTTCTTC
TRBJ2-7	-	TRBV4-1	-	CASSQDPAGDYEQYF	TGCGCCAGCAGCCAAGACCCCGCAGGGGACTACGAGCAGTACTTC
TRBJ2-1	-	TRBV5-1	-	CASSLTLGSYNEQFF	TGCGCCAGCAGCTTGACTCTCGGCTCCTACAATGAGCAGTTCTTC
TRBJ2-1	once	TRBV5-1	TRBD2	CASSRREGEYEQFF	TGCGCCAGCAGCCGACGGGAGGGGGAGTATGAGCAGTTCTTC
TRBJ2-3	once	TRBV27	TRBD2	CASSSPSTLAGVTDTQYF	TGTGCCAGCAGTTCCCCCTCCACACTAGCGGGCGTCACAGATACGCAGTATTTT
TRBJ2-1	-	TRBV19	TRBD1	CASRSNPGTGKYNEQFF	TGTGCCAGTAGAAGTAACCCCGGGACAGGAAAGTACAATGAGCAGTTCTTC
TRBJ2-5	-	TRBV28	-	CASSLRIEVLQETQYF	TGTGCCAGCAGTTTAAGGATCGAGGTCCTACAAGAGACCCAGTACTTC
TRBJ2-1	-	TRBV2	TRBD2	CASTGTSGAGEQFF	TGTGCCAGTACTGGGACTAGCGGGGCGGGTGAGCAGTTCTTC
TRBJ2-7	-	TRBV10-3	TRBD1	CAIRKGQGRNSYEQYF	TGTGCCATCAGAAAGGGACAGGGACGGAACTCCTACGAGCAGTACTTC
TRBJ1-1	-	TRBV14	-	CASSQDGWGRVTEAFF	TGTGCCAGCAGCCAAGATGGATGGGGGCGGGTTACTGAAGCTTTCTTT
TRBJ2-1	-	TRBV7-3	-	CASSLRGLTDNEQFF	TGTGCCAGCAGCTTAAGGGGACTTACTGACAATGAGCAGTTCTTC
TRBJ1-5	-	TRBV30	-	CAWSAGRGSNQPQHF	TGTGCCTGGAGTGCGGGCAGGGGTAGCAATCAGCCCCAGCATTTT